This T cell receptor (beta chain) was identified in a study of cytomegalovirus exposure and HLA in healthy donors (dated by TCRdb to 2016 to 2017). At the level of the whole study: In an earlier analysis of 587 of the donors, about 260 Gb of sequence data and 100 million or so unique TCR beta sequences from roughly 200 million T cells were reported. An early release that covered about 600 HLA-typed donors contained around 300 gigabases of sequencing data and around 80 million unique TCR sequences. The genetic ancestry cluster associated with self-reported Caucasian donors included about 81% of the approximately 410 genotyped donors. The aim of the study was to test whether cataloging public T cell receptors could identify signatures of past pathogen exposure. The study profiled the T cell repertoires of 666 subjects by immunosequencing and related them to cytomegalovirus serostatus. A separate validation cohort of over a hundred different subjects was used in addition to the approximately 610-subject first cohort. To predict cytomegalovirus infection status, the study brought together high-throughput TCR immunosequencing, statistical association of individual TCRs with disease status, and machine learning. To study patterns of TCR occurrence, a later analysis re-analyzed previously published TCR beta repertoires from 600 to 750 donors and added high-resolution HLA genotyping. The later analysis used no new phenotypic data to find candidate immune exposures, relying instead on TCR beta sequences and their occurrence across donors. In an earlier analysis of roughly 540 of the donors, high-throughput TCR beta sequencing was used to judge whether each TCR beta V gene segment behaved as functional or pseudogenic. Donor age, sex, ethnicity and CMV serostatus were compiled alongside the repertoire data. In a later genetic analysis, genome-wide SNP genotypes for about three fifths of the 666 donors were used, and that subset was treated as a discovery cohort. All discovery cohort repertoires had been generated using a single sequencing platform. Class I and class II HLA loci were covered by the typing at four-digit resolution. The number of donors typed differed by locus, with roughly 620-630 for A, B, C, DRB1 and DQB1, roughly 520 for DQA1, approximately 570 for DPA1, and over 400 for DPB1. Because of strong linkage in the cohort, a handful of DR-DQ haplotypes were treated as single units for association and clustering. On average, approximately 250,000 unique TCR beta nucleotide sequences were sequenced per donor among several hundred genotyped donors of the cohort, with 15% to 20% of those sequences being non-productive. Overall results and qualifications from the work: A few of the identified cytomegalovirus-associated TCR beta chains were confirmed in vitro to be specific for cytomegalovirus antigens. The study listed 150 to 200 TCR beta chains as associated with cytomegalovirus. This cohort had only TCR beta chains sequenced, and the lack of alpha or paired-chain data limited which features could be detected. Some 15 rarely observed V segments, including chromosome 9 orphons, were excluded from the earlier analysis of 550 to 700 of the donors because counts were too low. According to a later genetic analysis, donors in an Asian-associated ancestry cluster had fewer N-insertions in productive TCRs than the roughly 700-donor mean. Immune exposure information for the cohort was limited to CMV serostatus. Some IMGT-functional V segments, including TRBV6-2 and TRBV6-3, could not be distinguished by the 87-base-pair reads and were therefore excluded. An earlier analysis of 587 of the donors showed that most TCR beta V segments appeared in productive rearrangements either about 90% or about 30% of the time, which broadly matched IMGT annotations. While some public TCRs were present in many individuals, most TCR sequences turned up only very rarely across donors. A further reported finding was that TCR beta sequences accurately predicted the HLA-A and HLA-B alleles for most subjects in the first cohort. At a false discovery rate of 0.05, a later analysis linked about 16,000 TCR beta sequences to specific HLA alleles. In a later analysis, HLA-associated TCR beta chains were found to be more clonally expanded and to have lower generation probabilities than equally common non-associated chains. When HLA alleles, especially DR and DQ, strongly co-occurred, TCR associations were difficult to assign to individual alleles. The classifier was reported to diagnose cytomegalovirus status with high specificity and sensitivity in both the original cohort and the validation cohort. A later genetic analysis associated a missense DCLRE1C variant with V-gene and J-gene trimming of TCR beta chains, and an independent cohort replicated the association. According to a later analysis, most CMV-associated TCR beta chains appeared to be HLA-restricted, and the HLA associations seemed to be driven largely by CMV exposure. Several of the top co-occurrence clusters appeared to be linked to parvovirus B19, influenza, CMV and Epstein-Barr virus, according to a later analysis. Presence/absence analyses assumed roughly uniform sequencing depth across donors, an assumption that may not hold. The authors suggested that the approach could potentially be extended to other disease states and immunological phenotypes. A group of highly shared sequence variants was considered likely to be a technical artifact of the sequencing pipeline. According to a later analysis, TCR association rates differed among HLA loci, with DRB1 alleles showing the most associated TCRs and HLA-C alleles showing the fewest. Correlated functional status among segregating V segments might reflect linkage disequilibrium, but an unknown experimental factor could not be ruled out. Because some donors lacked HLA typing at each locus, the association tests relied only on the typed subset.

The cohort consisted of 600 to 750 healthy bone marrow donors. All cohort members were sampled while nominally healthy, although unrecorded immune exposures were likely present. The donor tested CMV seropositive, placing the donor among the 290 or so seropositive members of the cohort. A peripheral blood sample was collected from each donor, and TCR beta sequencing was performed on peripheral blood mononuclear cells. The Qiagen DNeasy Blood Extraction Kit was used to extract genomic DNA from the blood cell samples. The library was produced with the immunoSEQ multiplex PCR assay. The multiplex PCR relied on a mix of 60 forward primers for TCR Vbeta segments and 13 reverse primers for TCR Jbeta segments. Amplification of the CDR3 region of rearranged TCR beta genes was performed with a multiplex PCR assay on genomic DNA. The Illumina HiSeq System was used to sequence the amplified TCR beta libraries as 87-base-pair reads. As for the original processing: A later analysis counted 65 million to 90 million unique TCR beta chains across the approximately 700 repertoires, and roughly 11 million of these chains were shared by at least two donors. A nearest-neighbor algorithm error-corrected the raw reads and collapsed the reads into unique sequences, merging closely related sequences to remove PCR and sequencing errors. CDR3 sequences were aligned to IMGT reference sequences to assign V, D and J gene segments. For a sequence to be retained, a match of at least six nucleotides to both a V gene segment and a J gene segment was required. Rearrangements were classified as productive when the CDR3 lacked stop codons and remained in frame with V and J, and all other rearrangements were classified as non-productive. Following IMGT convention, CDR3 was defined as the stretch from the second conserved V-encoded cysteine to the conserved J-encoded phenylalanine. Sequences without an unambiguous match to a single V gene segment were excluded from the earlier analysis of over 500 of the donors. An earlier analysis of 587 of the donors classified V segments as functional when productive rearrangements were above 56.7% and as segregating when the standard deviation between donors was above 5%. A statistical classification framework was built for diagnosing cytomegalovirus status from the catalog of TCR beta chain sequences. In a later analysis, V and J genes were assigned by comparing TCR nucleotide sequences against IMGT/GENE-DB human TR gene sequences. A later analysis assigned CDR3 sequences and most-parsimonious VDJ recombination scenarios with the TCRdist pipeline. In a later analysis, every TCR beta chain was defined by the combination of its CDR3 amino acid sequence and its V-gene family, and reads without a unique V-gene family were dropped. As a way to deal with suspected cross-contamination and a sequencing artifact, a later analysis dropped approximately 570 nucleotide sequences that were highly shared and had low generation probability. A later analysis calculated a clonal expansion index for each public chain from normalized within-repertoire ranks of inferred template counts. A later analysis computed generation probabilities with a VDJ recombination model fitted to out-of-frame rearrangements, and checked the results against IGoR. In a later analysis, hypergeometric tests were used to score TCR-TCR, TCR-HLA and TCR-CMV co-occurrence, with a repertoire-size bias correction applied to TCR pairs. In a later analysis, false discovery rates were estimated by permuting HLA or CMV assignments 20 times. A later analysis grouped co-occurring TCRs with DBSCAN, adding TCRdist sequence similarity when clustering within HLA-allele-positive subsets. For co-occurrence clustering, repertoires with fewer than 30,000 or more than 120,000 public chains were excluded, along with five repertoires with anomalous nucleotide sharing. TCRdb stores this immuneACCESS table with in-frame sequences only. Part of the clones is absent; in the studies checked, under half of the shortfall reflects unresolved V genes, and no reason is known for the rest. The D gene and trimming were derived from the DNA, and the V and J assignments and clone size from that table. A total of 120,000 or so clones appear in this sample, roughly 80% of them only once. The ten biggest clones cover less than 3% of the sample.

As to this clone: What this receptor recognizes is not known. Base qualities are not at hand, and no much larger clone is one base apart.

The germline V end is reduced by 5 bases and the J end by 2 bases; junction bases left unmatched: 10. Reading from cysteine to phenylalanine, the CDR3 counts 17 amino acids. Here the CDR3 DNA is all that survives: 51 bases in frame from base 1. For CDR1 and CDR2, the germline V gene lists LGHNA and YSLEER. The clonotype comes from a woman aged 40 to 50 in good health and CMV-seropositive. This chain joins TRBV4-3 to TRBJ2-7, with 12 bases in between that match TRBD2. Sequenced input: PBMCs. The DNA sequence reads TGCGCCAGCAGCAAAGGGGGACTAGCGGGTACCACCTACGAGCAGTACTTC. It translates to CASSKGGLAGTTYEQYF.